Presented here are 30 T cell receptor beta chains from one specimen sequenced in a study of shared clonotypes between healthy human individuals. TCRdb keeps only in-frame clones here, not all; method: immunoSEQ multiplex PCR. The sample contains over 850,000 clones, 75% to 85% of which appear only once. Sequencing was performed on memory CD4+ T cells from PBMCs. Subset given: CD45RA-negative fraction. These receptors were taken from a young man in good health. Some clones in this sample may be carry-over from other donors' samples.

The gene calls are TRBV7-2 and TRBJ2-1; D is unclear. Germline loops: CDR1 SGHTA, CDR2 FQGNSA. The CDR3 totals 13 residues. V lost 9 bases, J lost 8 bases, and 17 bases lay in between. CDR3 nucleotides: TGTGCCAGTATAAAATGGGGTGGCTATGAGCAGTTCTTC. This sequence encodes CASIKWGGYEQFF.

The rearrangement uses TRBV27 and TRBJ2-2; possibly TRBD2 for D (6 bases). The V and J ends lost 7 bases and 8 bases respectively, with 14 bases between them. The germline V gene encodes CDR1 MNHEY and CDR2 SMNVEV (reference sequence). The CDR3 totals 13 residues. The CDR3 DNA reads as TGTGCCAGCACACGACTAGTCAAAGGGGAGCTGTTTTTT. It encodes CASTRLVKGELFF.

J is TRBJ2-7 and V is TRBV28, with 8 bases aligning to TRBD1. V dropped 6 bases and J dropped 3; count of bases not matched to a gene: 7. CDR1 MDHEN and CDR2 SYDVKM come from the germline V gene. This CDR3 spans 14 amino acids. The CDR3 bases are TGTGCCAGCAGACGAGGACAGGGCCACTACGAGCAGTACTTC. Its translation is CASRRGQGHYEQYF. Based on the CDR3 plus reference TRBV28 and TRBJ2-7, the full variable domain is DVKVTQSSRYLVKRTGEKVFLECVQDMDHENMFWYRQDPGLGLRLIYFSYDVKMKEKGDIPEGYSVSREKKERFSLILESASTNQTSMYLCASRRGQGHYEQYFGPGTRLTVT.

This sequence joins TRBV7-3 and TRBJ2-7, with 8 bases matching TRBD2. After removal of 5 bases from V and 5 bases from J, the junction contained 8 bases not matched to a gene. The CDR3 extends over 14 amino acids. CDR1 is SGHTA and CDR2 is FQGTGA in the germline V gene. Here the CDR3 DNA reads TGTGCCAGCAGCCCCTCCCCGGGGGGGAACGAGCAGTACTTC. Residues: CASSPSPGGNEQYF.

The V gene is TRBV12-5, the J gene TRBJ2-1; D is possibly TRBD2 (7 bases). In germline, CDR1 is LGHNT, CDR2 FRNRAP. The CDR3 contains 14 residues. V was pared by 5 bases and J by 9 bases, with 17 bases between. The CDR3 sequence: CASGGRGMGGEQFF. The CDR3 region has the DNA TGTGCTAGTGGTGGGAGGGGGATGGGCGGTGAGCAGTTCTTC.

Turning to this clone: Other DNA sequences in this sample translate to the same CDR3. This chain links TRBV20-1 with TRBJ2-1; no clear D gene. Germline V CDR1 and CDR2: DFQATT, SNEGSKA (reference sequence). The CDR3 loop spans 10 amino acids. The CDR3 DNA reads as TGCAGCGCTCTTTACAATGAGCAGTTCTTC. This encodes CSALYNEQFF.

The chain employs TRBV5-4 and TRBJ1-1, with a tentative D call TRBD1 (6 bases). The CDR3 sequence is 16 residues long. Germline-derived CDR1 and CDR2 are SGHNT and YYREEE (reference sequence). Deletions cut 4 bases from V and 1 base from J, with 17 bases between. The CDR3 DNA sequence: TGTGCCAGCAGCCTCGACTACAGGGTGGCGAACACTGAAGCTTTCTTT. Amino acid sequence: CASSLDYRVANTEAFF.

This clone was recorded at least ten times. This chain links TRBV19 with TRBJ1-5; the D is unclear. With 9 bases removed from V and 0 bases from J, the gap between germline ends came to 12 bases. Germline V CDR1 and CDR2: LNHDA, SQIVND (reference sequence). The CDR3 loop spans 14 amino acids. Here the CDR3 DNA reads TGTGCCAGCGTGGGAGGGAATAGCAATCAGCCCCAGCATTTT. It is translated as CASVGGNSNQPQHF.

The CDR3: CASSSLGSTDTQYF. The CDR3 DNA follows: TGTGCCAGCAGTTCCCTTGGGTCCACAGATACGCAGTATTTT. The chain links TRBV28 to TRBJ2-3; D uncertain. V was clipped by 4 bases and J by 2 bases, with 10 bases between them. CDR1 and CDR2 (germline): MDHEN, SYDVKM. The CDR3 covers 14 residues.

The chain has TRBV29-1 and TRBJ1-2, with TRBD1 matching over 7 bases. Germline V gene sequence: CDR1 SQVTM, CDR2 ANQGSEA. The CDR3 is 14 amino acids. J was trimmed by 7 bases and V by 2 bases; bases with no gene match: 10. The CDR3 spells CSVEMAGGSFGYTF. The CDR3 DNA reads as TGCAGCGTTGAAATGGCAGGGGGGAGTTTTGGCTACACCTTC.

The chain recombines TRBV5-6 with TRBJ2-7, with D perhaps being TRBD1 or TRBD2 (5 bases each). Germline CDR1 and CDR2: SGHDT and YYEEEE. There are 16 residues in the CDR3. V shed 0 bases and J shed 0 bases, with 13 bases lying between them. The CDR3 loop reads CASSLGGVGLSYEQYF. In nucleotides, the CDR3 is TGTGCCAGCAGCTTGGGAGGGGTTGGCCTCTCCTACGAGCAGTACTTC.

The chain couples TRBV30 to TRBJ1-2; 8 positions match TRBD1. Losses at the gene ends were 1 base for V and 11 bases for J; bases not matched to a gene: 9. The CDR3 spans 13 residues. In germline, CDR1 is GTSNPN, CDR2 SVGIG (reference sequence). Here the CDR3 reads CAWSERQGARYTF. The CDR3 region has the DNA TGTGCCTGGAGTGAGAGGCAGGGGGCCAGGTACACCTTC. Full variable domain (remainder filled in from reference TRBV30 and TRBJ1-2): SQTIHQWPATLVQPVGSPLSLECTVEGTSNPNLYWYRQAAGRGLQLLFYSVGIGQISSEVPQNLSASRPQDRQFILSSKKLLLSDSGFYLCAWSERQGARYTFGSGTRLTVV.

V is TRBV28 and J is TRBJ2-1; 13 positions match TRBD2. The CDR3 runs 15 residues. The germline V gene has CDR1 MDHEN and CDR2 SYDVKM. Trimming at V came to 3 bases and at J to 8 bases, leaving 4 bases not matched to a gene. CDR3 residues: CASSFRTSGRYEQFF. Here the CDR3 DNA reads TGTGCCAGCAGTTTTCGGACTAGCGGGAGATATGAGCAGTTCTTC.

This clone has only a few counts. Other DNA sequences of this sample code for an identical CDR3. The chain employs TRBV29-1 and TRBJ2-1; TRBD2 matches at 12 bases. Germline assignment: CDR1 SQVTM and CDR2 ANQGSEA. The CDR3 consists of 12 residues. The CDR3, as DNA: TGCACCGGGACTAGCGGGTACAATGAGCAGTTCTTC. This codes for CTGTSGYNEQFF.

CDR3: CATSPRLNTEAFF. The CDR3, as DNA: TGTGCCACCAGCCCACGCCTCAACACTGAAGCTTTCTTT. V is TRBV15 and J is TRBJ1-1; the D is unclear. V dropped 5 bases and J dropped 2 bases, with 9 bases sitting between them. The CDR3 loop spans 13 amino acids. CDR1 and CDR2 (germline): LNHNV, YYDKDF (reference sequence).

This clone was detected once. V and J are TRBV18 and TRBJ2-5; a possible D gene is TRBD1 (6 bases). The V gene lost 6 bases and the J gene lost 3 bases, with 11 bases spanning the gap. The length of the CDR3 is 13 residues. Germline V gene sequence: CDR1 KGHSH, CDR2 LQKENI. The CDR3 DNA follows: TGTGCCAGCTCCTTCCAGGGGAAAGAGACCCAGTACTTC. Its protein product is CASSFQGKETQYF. Full variable domain (rest looked up from reference TRBV18 and TRBJ2-5): NAGVMQNPRHLVRRRGQEARLRCSPMKGHSHVYWYRQLPEEGLKFMVYLQKENIIDESGMPKERFSAEFPKEGPSILRIQQVVRGDSAAYFCASSFQGKETQYFGPGTRLLVL.

V is TRBV9 and J is TRBJ1-3; TRBD1 matches 9 bases. This CDR3 region has 14 residues. Trimming at V came to 3 bases and at J to 11 bases, leaving 9 bases not matched to a gene. CDR1 is SGDLS, CDR2 YYNGEE, per germline. As DNA, the CDR3 is TGTGCCAGCAGCGGCCCCCGGGACAGGGAGGCCATATATTTT. Its protein product is CASSGPRDREAIYF.

V and J are TRBV28 and TRBJ1-3; tentative D call: TRBD1 (5 bases). Germline V gene data show CDR1 as MDHEN and CDR2 as SYDVKM. Trimming removed 4 bases at V and 3 bases at J, with 13 bases between. The CDR3 has 15 amino acids. The DNA of the CDR3 is TGTGCCAGCAGTTCACCCAGGGACTTTGGAAACACCATATATTTT. Translation gives CASSSPRDFGNTIYF. Together with reference TRBV28 and TRBJ1-3, the CDR3 gives the full variable domain: DVKVTQSSRYLVKRTGEKVFLECVQDMDHENMFWYRQDPGLGLRLIYFSYDVKMKEKGDIPEGYSVSREKKERFSLILESASTNQTSMYLCASSSPRDFGNTIYFGEGSWLTVV.

J is TRBJ2-3 and V is TRBV4-2; 8 bases agree with TRBD2. The V gene's germline CDR1 is LGHNA and CDR2 YNFKEQ. Trimming at V came to 6 bases and at J to 2 bases, leaving 4 bases not matched to a gene. The CDR3 has 14 residues. The DNA for the CDR3 is TGTGCCAGCAGTCCACTAGCGGCCACAGATACGCAGTATTTT. Protein: CASSPLAATDTQYF.

The V and J genes are TRBV5-1 and TRBJ2-7; 8 bases are shared with TRBD2. The germline gives CDR1 SGHRS, CDR2 YFSETQ. Trimming took 7 bases from V and 7 from J; bases not matched to a gene: 16. CDR3 size: 15 residues. The CDR3, as DNA: TGCGCCAGCGCCAACGGGGCGGGAGGCGCCACAGAGCAGTACTTC. It translates to CASANGAGGATEQYF.

This chain links TRBV6-4 with TRBJ2-1; D possibly corresponds to TRBD1 (6 bases). Germline loops: CDR1 MRHNA, CDR2 SNTAGT. The CDR3 totals 13 residues. Trimming took 6 bases from V and 7 from J, leaving 13 bases between them. The CDR3 sequence: CASSRDIGNEQFF. Here the CDR3 DNA reads TGTGCCAGCAGCCGGGACATCGGGAATGAGCAGTTCTTC.

The rearrangement uses TRBV15 and TRBJ1-2; D unclear. CDR3 size: 14 residues. Deletions cut 4 bases from V and 10 bases from J, with 19 bases between. Germline V gene sequence: CDR1 LNHNV, CDR2 YYDKDF (reference sequence). The CDR3 sequence is CATSKDGFEGPYTF. CDR3 in DNA: TGTGCCACCAGCAAGGATGGATTCGAGGGCCCCTACACCTTC.

This chain connects TRBV1 to TRBJ2-5; the D segment call TRBD2 is taken from the table without a DNA check. TRBV1 is reported as a pseudogene. The CDR3 runs to 16 residues. CDR3: CTSSQPSGPKQETQYF. The CDR3 DNA is TGCACCAGCAGCCAGCCTAGCGGGCCCAAGCAAGAGACCCAGTACTTC.

J is TRBJ2-5 and V is TRBV6-5; TRBD2 agrees at 7 bases. Germline CDR1 MNHEY, CDR2 SVGAGI. The CDR3 is made up of 15 amino acids. V lost 0 bases to trimming and J lost 4 bases; unmatched junction nucleotides: 5. CDR3 loop: CASSYSYPGGETQYF. The CDR3 bases are TGTGCCAGCAGTTACTCGTATCCGGGAGGAGAGACCCAGTACTTC.

This chain uses TRBV7-3 with TRBJ2-1, with TRBD2 identical over 7 bases. The CDR3 sequence is 14 residues long. Germline lookup yields CDR1 SGHTA and CDR2 FQGTGA. V gave up 1 base and J gave up 9 bases; unmatched junction bases: 6. The DNA for the CDR3 is TGTGCCAGCAGCTTAAGACGGGAGGACGGTGAGCAGTTCTTC. It translates to CASSLRREDGEQFF.

The chain links TRBV28 to TRBJ2-3; 10 bases are shared with TRBD2. The V segment lost 1 base and the J segment 1 base; nucleotides outside the gene matches: 5. Germline V gives CDR1 MDHEN, CDR2 SYDVKM. CDR3 length: 17 residues. The CDR3 protein is CASSLFGAGGRTDTQYF. The CDR3 region has the DNA TGTGCCAGCAGTTTATTCGGAGCGGGAGGGCGCACAGATACGCAGTATTTT.

This clone was picked up one time. This chain connects TRBV6-5 to TRBJ2-1; 14 positions match TRBD2. Germline trimming cut 4 bases from V and 10 bases from J; bases unmatched to any gene: 9. The CDR3 is 16 amino acids. Germline lookup yields CDR1 MNHEY and CDR2 SVGAGI. CDR3 protein: CASSSPGLAGVREQFF. CDR3 DNA: TGTGCCAGCAGTTCCCCGGGACTAGCGGGAGTAAGGGAGCAGTTCTTC.

The rearrangement joins TRBV4-1 to TRBJ1-2; TRBD1 matches at 7 bases. The V gene end was trimmed by 5 bases and the J gene end by 0 bases; junction bases not matched to a gene: 9. The CDR3 is made up of 16 amino acids. The germline gives CDR1 MGHRA, CDR2 YSYEKL. The CDR3 sequence: CASSSPGQTTNYGYTF. CDR3 bases: TGCGCCAGCAGCAGTCCGGGACAGACGACTAACTATGGCTACACCTTC.

The chain recombines TRBV5-4 with TRBJ2-7; TRBD1 agrees at 7 bases. CDR1 is SGHNT and CDR2 is YYREEE in the germline V gene (reference sequence). The CDR3 length is 16 residues. Germline trimming cut 4 bases from V and 1 base from J; bases unmatched to any gene: 11. The CDR3 protein is CASSLARGQISYEQYF. CDR3 bases: TGTGCCAGCAGCCTTGCCCGGGGACAGATTTCCTACGAGCAGTACTTC.

The chain recombines TRBV4-2 with TRBJ2-7, with TRBD2 matching 12 bases. The CDR3 covers 15 residues. After removal of 6 bases from V and 0 bases from J, the junction contained 3 bases not matched to a gene. CDR1 and CDR2 (germline): LGHNA, YNFKEQ. The CDR3 reads CASRRLAGDSYEQYF. The CDR3 DNA reads TGTGCCAGCAGACGACTAGCGGGAGACTCCTACGAGCAGTACTTC.